This T cell receptor (beta chain) was identified during a study of Tregs in tolerant kidney transplant recipients. Study-wide results and limits: Tolerant patients' donor-specific Tregs expanded beyond overall Tregs, suggesting antigen-driven growth.

In regard to this clone: Its specificity is not known. The read falls 3 residues short of the CDR3 end, and the missing part is taken from the germline J gene.

Profiled with immunoSEQ multiplex PCR; TCRdb holds only in-frame clones, not every one. The sample has 48,000 or so clones. V was pared by 2 bases and J by 5 bases, with 9 bases of the junction left unmatched. Germline CDR1 reads SGHRS; CDR2 reads YFSETQ. The CDR3 is made up of 16 amino acids. The chain employs TRBV5-1 and TRBJ2-1; 8 bases are a match to TRBD2. The source material was CD4+ T cells from blood, sampled before the transplant. This TCR was sampled from a human donor who received a combined kidney and bone marrow transplant. CDR3 DNA, as far as it was read: TGCGCCAGCAGCTTAGATCTAGCGGGTAGTAACAATGAG. Translation gives CASSLDLAGSNNE. Given in full, the CDR3 is CASSLDLAGSNNEQFF.